The rows below give T cell receptor beta chains drawn from one sample of a study of shared T cell receptors in the human thymus. This table comes from immunoSEQ multiplex PCR, and its TCRdb copy is limited to in-frame clones, with some not included. The sample carries hundreds of thousands of clones, approximately 87% recorded once. In addition, the sample was reused for a study of human thymus T cells.

Input material: thymocytes. The receptors originated from a boy under two years old with a congenital heart defect. Both conserved end residues are part of each CDR3. A D gene is named only where the DNA matches it firmly. Expanded clones get a size class; other rows say once, few or many, or leave the size out.

J gene: TRBJ1-3
D gene: TRBD1
V gene: TRBV6-7
clone size: NA
CDR3 DNA: TGTGCCAGCAGTAACAGGGGAATCTCTGGAAACACCATATATTTT
CDR3 protein: CASSNRGISGNTIYF

J gene: TRBJ2-2
D gene: NA
V gene: TRBV30
clone size: NA
CDR3 DNA: TGTGCCTGGGGGAGCGGGTTAGGGGCCGGGGAGCTGTTTTTT
CDR3 protein: CAWGSGLGAGELFF

J gene: TRBJ2-7
D gene: NA
V gene: TRBV7-8
clone size: once
CDR3 DNA: TGTGCCAGCAGCTTAACAGGTCCCTACGAGCAGTACTTC
CDR3 protein: CASSLTGPYEQYF

J gene: TRBJ2-7
D gene: TRBD1
V gene: TRBV14
clone size: NA
CDR3 DNA: TGTGCCAGCAGCCAAGATTCCACAGGGGAAGGGTACGAGCAGTACTTC
CDR3 protein: CASSQDSTGEGYEQYF

J gene: TRBJ2-3
D gene: NA
V gene: TRBV12-5
clone size: NA
CDR3 DNA: TGTGCTAGTGGTTTGGTAACTCGGGGAACGCTAGACACAGATACGCAGTATTTT
CDR3 protein: CASGLVTRGTLDTDTQYF

J gene: TRBJ2-1
D gene: NA
V gene: TRBV5-1
clone size: NA
CDR3 DNA: TGCGCCAGCGGAGAATCGGGCCTAGGCCTGAATTCGGGAAACAATGAGCAGTTCTTC
CDR3 protein: CASGESGLGLNSGNNEQFF

J gene: TRBJ2-2
D gene: TRBD2
V gene: TRBV23-1
clone size: NA
CDR3 DNA: TGCGCCAGCAGTACTACAGGAGCGGGGGGCTATTCGAACACCGGGGAGCTGTTTTTT
CDR3 protein: CASSTTGAGGYSNTGELFF

J gene: TRBJ2-2
D gene: TRBD2
V gene: TRBV4-2
clone size: NA
CDR3 DNA: TGTGCCAGCAGCCAATGGGGGACTAGCGGGAGGGTTGGGAACACCGGGGAGCTGTTTTTT
CDR3 protein: CASSQWGTSGRVGNTGELFF

J gene: TRBJ2-5
D gene: NA
V gene: TRBV5-4
clone size: once
CDR3 DNA: TGTGCCAGCAGCCCAGGACAGTCCCAAGAGACCCAGTACTTC
CDR3 protein: CASSPGQSQETQYF

J gene: TRBJ1-2
D gene: NA
V gene: TRBV28
clone size: few
CDR3 DNA: TGTGCCAGCACCCCCCTAGGAACGAGCTACACCTTC
CDR3 protein: CASTPLGTSYTF

J gene: TRBJ2-1
D gene: TRBD1
V gene: TRBV7-9
clone size: NA
CDR3 DNA: TGTGCCAGCAGCGCCCTAGAGACAGGGAAGTTCTTC
CDR3 protein: CASSALETGKFF

J gene: TRBJ2-1
D gene: NA
V gene: TRBV20-1
clone size: NA
CDR3 DNA: TGCAGTGCTAGAGATGCGAGGGAGCAGTTCTTC
CDR3 protein: CSARDAREQFF

J gene: TRBJ2-3
D gene: NA
V gene: TRBV4-1
clone size: few
CDR3 DNA: TGCGCCAGCAGCCAATGCGCGGTTAGCACAGATACGCAGTATTTT
CDR3 protein: CASSQCAVSTDTQYF

J gene: TRBJ2-6
D gene: TRBD1
V gene: TRBV5-1
clone size: NA
CDR3 DNA: TGCGCCAGCAGCATTGGGACAGGGGGCTCAACTTCTGGGGCCAACGTCCTGACTTTC
CDR3 protein: CASSIGTGGSTSGANVLTF

J gene: TRBJ2-5
D gene: NA
V gene: TRBV7-9
clone size: NA
CDR3 DNA: TGTGCCAGCAGCTTAGGACTAGAAGGGGAGACCCAGTACTTC
CDR3 protein: CASSLGLEGETQYF

J gene: TRBJ2-1
D gene: NA
V gene: TRBV4-3
clone size: NA
CDR3 DNA: TGCGCCAGCAGCCAAGGTCGCACACGGGGTTATGGTGAGCAGTTCTTC
CDR3 protein: CASSQGRTRGYGEQFF

J gene: TRBJ2-7
D gene: TRBD1
V gene: TRBV27
clone size: NA
CDR3 DNA: TGTGCCAGCAGCGGGGACAGACCTAAAGAGCAGTACTTC
CDR3 protein: CASSGDRPKEQYF

J gene: TRBJ2-7
D gene: NA
V gene: TRBV27
clone size: NA
CDR3 DNA: TGTGCCAGCAGGCCTCCGGGATACGAGCAGTACTTC
CDR3 protein: CASRPPGYEQYF

J gene: TRBJ2-1
D gene: TRBD2
V gene: TRBV7-2
clone size: NA
CDR3 DNA: TGTGCCAGCAGCTCCCTCGGACTAGCGGGAGCGGGAAATGAGCAGTTCTTC
CDR3 protein: CASSSLGLAGAGNEQFF

J gene: TRBJ2-7
D gene: TRBD2
V gene: TRBV7-8
clone size: NA
CDR3 DNA: TGTGCCAGCAGCCGGAGGGTGGCGGGAGGAAACGGGCAGTACTTC
CDR3 protein: CASSRRVAGGNGQYF

J gene: TRBJ1-1
D gene: NA
V gene: TRBV29-1
clone size: NA
CDR3 DNA: TGCAGCGTTGCCCCAGGGCAAGGGGACACTGAAGCTTTCTTT
CDR3 protein: CSVAPGQGDTEAFF

J gene: TRBJ2-1
D gene: NA
V gene: TRBV30
clone size: once
CDR3 DNA: TGTGCCTGGGAGACAGCTAGATACAATGAGCAGTTCTTC
CDR3 protein: CAWETARYNEQFF

J gene: TRBJ2-2
D gene: NA
V gene: TRBV6-5
clone size: NA
CDR3 DNA: TGTGCCAGCACTTGGGGCCGTAGGCCACCCGGGGAGCTGTTTTTT
CDR3 protein: CASTWGRRPPGELFF

J gene: TRBJ2-6
D gene: TRBD1
V gene: TRBV6-5
clone size: NA
CDR3 DNA: TGTGCCAGCAGTTACAGGGGGCGAGGGGCCAACGTCCTGACTTTC
CDR3 protein: CASSYRGRGANVLTF

J gene: TRBJ2-7
D gene: NA
V gene: TRBV6-1
clone size: NA
CDR3 DNA: TGTGCCAGCAACGACAAACAGCAGTACTTC
CDR3 protein: CASNDKQQYF

J gene: TRBJ2-7
D gene: TRBD1
V gene: TRBV10-3
clone size: NA
CDR3 DNA: TGTGCCATCAGTGGAGGTGAGGGGGCGGCCGAGCAGTACTTC
CDR3 protein: CAISGGEGAAEQYF

J gene: TRBJ1-1
D gene: TRBD1
V gene: TRBV6-1
clone size: NA
CDR3 DNA: TGTGCCAGCAGGGGGGACAGGGACACTGAAGCTTTCTTT
CDR3 protein: CASRGDRDTEAFF

J gene: TRBJ2-1
D gene: NA
V gene: TRBV11-2
clone size: NA
CDR3 DNA: TGTGCCAGCAGCTTAGATAGCCACAATGAGCAGTTCTTC
CDR3 protein: CASSLDSHNEQFF

J gene: TRBJ1-5
D gene: TRBD1
V gene: TRBV6-6
clone size: once
CDR3 DNA: TGTGCCAGCAGTCGAGCCCTACAGGGGCCGGGGCATTTT
CDR3 protein: CASSRALQGPGHF

J gene: TRBJ1-5
D gene: NA
V gene: TRBV5-5
clone size: NA
CDR3 DNA: TGTGCCAGCAGCCTACATCAAAGACCCGAGGGCAATCAGCCCCAGCATTTT
CDR3 protein: CASSLHQRPEGNQPQHF

J gene: TRBJ2-1
D gene: TRBD2
V gene: TRBV6-4
clone size: NA
CDR3 DNA: TGTGCCAGCAGCGCTTCCCCCGGGACTAGCGGCTACAATGAGCAGTTCTTC
CDR3 protein: CASSASPGTSGYNEQFF

J gene: TRBJ2-7
D gene: TRBD1
V gene: TRBV28
clone size: NA
CDR3 DNA: TGTGCCAGCAGCCATAGACAGGGGGCTCGAACCTACGAGCAGTACTTC
CDR3 protein: CASSHRQGARTYEQYF

J gene: TRBJ2-7
D gene: TRBD2
V gene: TRBV7-9
clone size: NA
CDR3 DNA: TGTGCCAGCAGAAATAGCGGGAGTGGGGTTTGGTACGAGCAGTACTTC
CDR3 protein: CASRNSGSGVWYEQYF

J gene: TRBJ2-1
D gene: TRBD2
V gene: TRBV29-1
clone size: NA
CDR3 DNA: TGCAGCGTTGCCGCCCTGACTAGCGGTGACGTCCATGAGCAGTTCTTC
CDR3 protein: CSVAALTSGDVHEQFF

J gene: TRBJ2-3
D gene: TRBD2
V gene: TRBV15
clone size: NA
CDR3 DNA: TGTGCCACCAGCAGAGAGGGGTCTAGCGGGAGGGGGACAGATACGCAGTATTTT
CDR3 protein: CATSREGSSGRGTDTQYF

J gene: TRBJ2-3
D gene: TRBD2
V gene: TRBV4-3
clone size: NA
CDR3 DNA: TGCGCCAGCAGCCAAGCCCAGCGGGGGGTAGGAGCAGATACGCAGTATTTT
CDR3 protein: CASSQAQRGVGADTQYF

J gene: TRBJ2-4
D gene: TRBD2
V gene: TRBV18
clone size: NA
CDR3 DNA: TGTGCCAGCTCACCGGAACTAGCGGGAAGAAACATTCAGTACTTC
CDR3 protein: CASSPELAGRNIQYF

J gene: TRBJ2-7
D gene: NA
V gene: TRBV10-1
clone size: NA
CDR3 DNA: TGCGCCACCATTCCCTACTGGAGGAGTGCCTACGAGCAGTACTTC
CDR3 protein: CATIPYWRSAYEQYF

J gene: TRBJ2-7
D gene: NA
V gene: TRBV5-1
clone size: NA
CDR3 DNA: TGCGCCAGCAGCTTGGATCACACCTACGAGCAGTACTTC
CDR3 protein: CASSLDHTYEQYF

J gene: TRBJ2-7
D gene: NA
V gene: TRBV7-9
clone size: NA
CDR3 DNA: TGTGCCAGCAGCCCCCAGGTTCCCTACGAGCAGTACTTC
CDR3 protein: CASSPQVPYEQYF

J gene: TRBJ1-1
D gene: NA
V gene: TRBV15
clone size: NA
CDR3 DNA: TGTGCCACCAGCAGAGATCGGGAGGGCAGCAACACTGAAGCTTTCTTT
CDR3 protein: CATSRDREGSNTEAFF

J gene: TRBJ2-3
D gene: NA
V gene: TRBV27
clone size: NA
CDR3 DNA: TGTGCCAGCAGTTTAACGACCACTAGCAACCGGTATTTT
CDR3 protein: CASSLTTTSNRYF

J gene: TRBJ2-3
D gene: NA
V gene: TRBV6-1
clone size: NA
CDR3 DNA: TGTGCCAGCAGTGCCCGTCCCCATGGGCAAACAGATACGCAGTATTTT
CDR3 protein: CASSARPHGQTDTQYF

J gene: TRBJ2-7
D gene: TRBD1
V gene: TRBV18
clone size: once
CDR3 DNA: TGTGCCAGCTCACCACATGGACAGGGGGCCTACGAGCAGTACTTC
CDR3 protein: CASSPHGQGAYEQYF

J gene: TRBJ2-5
D gene: NA
V gene: TRBV19
clone size: NA
CDR3 DNA: TGTGCCAGTAACTCCTCTGGGCCGGGGGAAGAGACCCAGTACTTC
CDR3 protein: CASNSSGPGEETQYF

J gene: TRBJ1-4
D gene: NA
V gene: TRBV19
clone size: NA
CDR3 DNA: TGTGCCAGTAGTAAGGGGGAAAAACTGTTTTTT
CDR3 protein: CASSKGEKLFF